This T cell receptor beta chain was found in a study of shared clonotypes between healthy human individuals. TCRdb's copy holds only in-frame clones and misses some; the assay was immunoSEQ multiplex PCR. The sample shows roughly 1,500,000 clones, approximately 98% of them seen only once. The CDR3 covers 14 residues. V lost 0 bases, J lost 4 bases, and 8 bases lay in between. Germline V gene sequence: CDR1 SGDLS, CDR2 YYNGEE. This clonotype originated in a man aged 30 to 45 in good health. This chain links TRBV9 with TRBJ2-1; D not certain. The specimen sequenced was naive CD4+ T cells sorted from blood. This sample's subset: CD45RA+ positively selected. The CDR3 reads CASSVEVEYNEQFF. The CDR3 nucleotides are TGTGCCAGCAGCGTAGAGGTGGAATACAATGAGCAGTTCTTC.